What follows are 24 T cell receptor beta chains derived from one specimen sequenced in a study of tissue T cells after allogeneic stem cell transplantation. Profiling relied on immunoSEQ multiplex PCR, and the TCRdb table lists in-frame clones only, not all of them. The sample has about 11,000 clones, 35% to 40% seen once; the top ten hold approximately 1.7%. Time point meaning: mouse harvest day 7 after allogeneic transplant. Mouse grafts combined 10^7 T-cell-depleted bone marrow cells with 10^6 splenic CD5+ T cells. The sample comprised skin. The receptor set was obtained from a female BALB/c mouse given C57BL/6 T cells with graft-versus-host disease after an allogeneic hematopoietic cell transplant.

In regard to this clone: These gene names are mouse names. The sequence runs out 1 residue before the end of the CDR3; the remainder is reconstructed from the germline J gene. The chain joins TRBV4 to TRBJ2-4; D is possibly TRBD1 or TRBD2 (6 bases each). The CDR3 spans 13 residues. The V and J ends lost 4 bases and 2 bases respectively, with 7 bases between them. Germline V lookup: CDR1 LGHDT, CDR2 YNNKQL (reference sequence). CDR3 protein: CASSWGLQNTLYF. The sequenced part of the CDR3 DNA is TGTGCCAGCAGCTGGGGGCTTCAAAACACCTTGTAC.

With respect to this clone: Gene names and germline match the mouse. The sequence runs out 1 residue before the end of the CDR3; the remainder is reconstructed from the germline J gene. The chain links TRBV13-1 to TRBJ2-7, with TRBD2 matching 11 bases. This CDR3 is built from 14 residues. Germline lookup yields CDR1 NSHNY and CDR2 SYGAGN. V dropped 3 bases and J dropped 3; count of bases not matched to a gene: 2. The chain's CDR3 is CASSGTGGFYEQYF. The covered CDR3 bases are TGTGCCAGCAGTGGGACTGGGGGGTTCTATGAACAGTAC.

This clone occurred a few times. Germline and genes here are mouse. The read terminates 1 residue before the CDR3 end, so the remaining end is supplied by the germline J gene. V gene TRBV1 combines with J gene TRBJ2-5; 7 positions agree with TRBD1. The CDR3 covers 14 residues. Losses at the gene ends were 1 base for V and 5 bases for J; bases not matched to a gene: 3. Germline CDR1 is NSQYPW and CDR2 is LRSPGD (reference sequence). The CDR3 is CTCSAGQGRDTQYF. CDR3 bases read: TGCACCTGCAGTGCAGGACAGGGAAGAGACACCCAGTAC.

As concerns this clone: Mouse names are used for the genes. The read falls 1 residue short of the CDR3 end, and the missing part is taken from the germline J gene. The gene calls are TRBV17 and TRBJ2-3; 9 bases agree with TRBD2. This CDR3 comprises 15 residues. Trimming removed 1 base from V and 4 bases from J; junction bases left unmatched: 3. The germline V gene has CDR1 MNHDT and CDR2 YYDKIL. The CDR3 is CASSRGWGGTETLYF. Partial CDR3 DNA: TGTGCTAGCAGTAGAGGCTGGGGGGGGACAGAAACGCTGTAT.

There are a few counts of this clone. Mouse gene names apply. CDR3 DNA (partial): TGCTCCAGCAGTCAATGGACAGGGGGAGAAGTCTTC. Protein product: CSSSQWTGGEVF. The CDR3 in full is CSSSQWTGGEVFF. This chain links TRBV23 with TRBJ1-1; the tabulated D call, TRBD1, remains unverified against the DNA. The read ends 1 residue early relative to the CDR3; the germline J gene fills the gap. The CDR3 extends over 13 amino acids. Germline lookup yields CDR1 KGHTA and CDR2 FQNQQP.

Regarding this clone: Gene names are mouse gene names. Read data end 1 residue before the CDR3 end; the end is taken from the germline J gene. This sample also contains other DNA sequences that code for the same CDR3. V is TRBV26 and J is TRBJ2-2, with 7 bases matching TRBD2. The ends lost 2 bases at V and 2 bases at J; junction bases unmatched: 2. Germline CDR1 and CDR2: KGHPV and FQNQEV (reference sequence). The CDR3 totals 15 residues. The covered CDR3 bases are TGTGCCAGCAGTCTGGGCTGGGGGAACACCGGGCAGCTCTAC. Translated: CASSLGWGNTGQLY. The entire CDR3 protein reads CASSLGWGNTGQLYF.

To note about this clone: Gene names refer to mouse genes. Sequencing ends 1 residue short of the CDR3 end; the germline J gene provides the rest. The chain links TRBV26 to TRBJ1-1; 7 nucleotides agree with TRBD1. J gave up 6 bases and V 1 base, and 2 bases lay outside the gene matches. The germline gives CDR1 KGHPV, CDR2 FQNQEV (reference sequence). The CDR3 totals 13 residues. The part of the CDR3 DNA that was read is TGTGCCAGCAGTCTGTGGCAGGGGGCAGAAGTCTTC. It specifies CASSLWQGAEVF. The entire CDR3 reads CASSLWQGAEVFF.

With regard to this clone: Any gene name here is a mouse gene name. Read sequence stops 1 residue before the CDR3 end, and the germline J gene provides the missing end. This rearrangement joins TRBV26 to TRBJ1-2, with D possibly matching TRBD1 (6 bases). The germline V gene has CDR1 KGHPV and CDR2 FQNQEV (reference sequence). The CDR3 totals 17 residues. V was clipped by 2 bases and J by 0 bases, with 16 bases between them. The sequenced CDR3 bases are TGTGCCAGCAGTCTGGTCGCCACCGGGACATCAAACTCCGACTACACC. Residues: CASSLVATGTSNSDYT. The full CDR3 protein is CASSLVATGTSNSDYTF.

Remarks on this clone: Genes here carry mouse names. Read coverage stops 1 residue before the CDR3 terminus; the germline J gene supplies the remainder. The chain has TRBV4 and TRBJ2-4, with D possibly matching TRBD2 (6 bases). The V and J ends lost 3 bases and 5 bases respectively, with 12 bases between them. The CDR3 is 14 amino acids. CDR1 LGHDT and CDR2 YNNKQL come from the germline V gene (reference sequence). CDR3 region: CASSYGGRGNTLYF. The sequenced CDR3 bases are TGTGCCAGCAGCTACGGGGGGAGGGGAAACACCTTGTAC.

This clone counts as medium-sized. The genes are named according to mouse. The observed sequence ends 1 residue before the CDR3 terminus, with the missing tail filled in from the germline J gene. This chain links TRBV23 with TRBJ1-5. Per the germline V gene, CDR1 is KGHTA and CDR2 is FQNQQP. This CDR3 spans 15 amino acids. CDR3 residues: CSSSQSARNNQAPLF. The CDR3 bases that were read are TGCTCCAGCAGTCAATCGGCCAGAAACAACCAGGCTCCGCTT.

On this clone: Mouse germline and gene names are used. The read is 1 residue too short to cover the CDR3 end, so that end is filled in from the germline J gene. This sample also contains other DNA sequences that code for the same CDR3. J is TRBJ1-6 and V is TRBV26, with D possibly matching TRBD1 (5 bases). TRBJ1-6 is classed as an ORF, of uncertain function. The CDR3 has 14 residues. CDR1 is KGHPV, CDR2 FQNQEV, per germline (reference sequence). V lost 6 bases and J lost 4, with 10 bases in between. CDR3 bases read: TGTGCCAGCAGCCCTCAGGGATATAATTCGCCCCTCTAC. It specifies CASSPQGYNSPLY. The CDR3 as a whole reads CASSPQGYNSPLYF.

This clone was observed a few times. The listed genes are named as in mouse. The DNA read from the CDR3 is TGTGCCAGCAGCTTAACGGACCGGGGAAACACCTTGTAC. Translation: CASSLTDRGNTLY. The full-length CDR3 reads as CASSLTDRGNTLYF. This rearrangement joins TRBV3 to TRBJ2-4; D is unclear. The read terminates 1 residue ahead of where the CDR3 ends, so the germline J gene completes it. V was clipped by 2 bases and J by 5 bases, with 11 bases between them. Germline V gives CDR1 SNHLY, CDR2 FYNGKV (reference sequence). This CDR3 is 14 amino acids long.

As concerns this clone: The gene symbols are mouse symbols. The read gets to within 1 residue of the CDR3 end, and the germline J gene fills in the rest. The V gene is TRBV5, the J gene TRBJ2-7, with 9 positions matching TRBD2. Germline trimming cut 0 bases from V and 7 bases from J; bases unmatched to any gene: 1. Germline CDR1 reads LGHNA; CDR2 reads YNLKQL (reference sequence). This CDR3 comprises 13 residues. The sequenced part of the CDR3 DNA is TGTGCCAGCAGCCAAGACTGGGGGGGAGAACAGTAC. Protein product: CASSQDWGGEQY. The CDR3, in full, reads CASSQDWGGEQYF.

This clone is a singleton in its sample. All gene names here are mouse names. The DNA ends 1 residue before the CDR3 does, and the rest of the CDR3 is filled in from the germline J gene. The chain has TRBV26 and TRBJ1-1, with a weak D call TRBD1 (6 bases). The CDR3 length is 12 residues. Deletions cut 6 bases from V and 10 bases from J, with 15 bases between. Germline V gives CDR1 KGHPV, CDR2 FQNQEV (reference sequence). CDR3 DNA, as far as it was read: TGTGCCAGCAGGGAGGGGGGGACTCGAGTCTTC. Residues: CASREGGTRVF. The whole CDR3 protein is CASREGGTRVFF.

This clone has more than one count but fewer than ten. Gene names and germline refer to mouse. The CDR3 end is not reached by the read, which stops 1 residue before it; the germline J gene fills it in. The J gene is TRBJ2-3, the V gene TRBV2; TRBD2 is a possible D gene (6 bases). This CDR3 spans 14 amino acids. V was trimmed by 0 bases and J by 4 bases, leaving 8 bases between them. Germline CDR1 reads LGHNA; CDR2 reads YSYQKL. The CDR3 DNA, read in part, is TGTGCCAGCAGCCAAGATGGGGGTACAGAAACGCTGTAT. Its translation: CASSQDGGTETLY. The whole CDR3 protein is CASSQDGGTETLYF.

About this clone itself: Just one base apart from a much larger clone, this may be a read error. The genes are named according to mouse. The read terminates 1 residue before the CDR3 end, so the remaining end is supplied by the germline J gene. V and J are TRBV26 and TRBJ2-2; 11 nucleotides match TRBD2. Germline V gives CDR1 KGHPV, CDR2 FQNQEV (reference sequence). This CDR3 comprises 15 residues. V gave up 6 bases and J gave up 2 bases; unmatched junction bases: 2. This CDR3 is CASSRDWGNTGQLYF. Incomplete CDR3 DNA: TGTGCCAGCAGCCGGGACTGGGGGAACACCGGGCAGCTCTAC.

This clone was counted only a few times. These gene names are mouse names. The read terminates 1 residue before the CDR3 end, so the remaining end is supplied by the germline J gene. This chain connects TRBV16 to TRBJ2-7, with 9 positions matching TRBD1. CDR1 is SGHSA and CDR2 is FRNQAP in the germline V gene. Trimming took 3 bases from V and 6 from J; bases not matched to a gene: 6. The length of the CDR3 is 14 residues. The sequenced CDR3 bases are TGTGCAAGCAGCTTCTCCGGGACAGGGATTGAACAGTAC. Translation: CASSFSGTGIEQY. The CDR3 in full is CASSFSGTGIEQYF. The variable domain in full, with the rest retrieved from reference TRBV16 and TRBJ2-7, is NAGVIQTPRHKVTGKGQEATLWCEPISGHSAVFWYRQTIVQGLEFLTYFRNQAPIDDSGMPKERFSAQMPNQSHSTLKIQSTQPQDSAVYLCASSFSGTGIEQYFGPGTRLTVL.

This clone was observed a handful of times. Germline and genes: mouse. The sequenced fragment ends 1 residue before the CDR3 boundary, so the rest is inferred from the germline J gene. The chain is built from TRBV16 and TRBJ2-3; D gene uncertain. The CDR3 has 14 amino acids. CDR1 SGHSA and CDR2 FRNQAP come from the germline V gene. Trimming removed 0 bases at V and 0 bases at J, with 4 bases between. CDR3 loop: CASSLESSAETLYF. CDR3 DNA, as far as it was read: TGTGCAAGCAGCTTAGAGTCTAGTGCAGAAACGCTGTAT.

In regard to this clone: Gene names refer to mouse genes. The missing CDR3 end, 1 residue past where the read stops, is filled in from the germline J gene. The chain carries TRBV2 and TRBJ2-7, with 9 bases identical to TRBD2. Germline V gene sequence: CDR1 LGHNA, CDR2 YSYQKL. The trim removed 0 bases at V and 6 bases at J, leaving 3 bases unmatched. The CDR3 has 14 amino acids. The sequenced CDR3 bases are TGTGCCAGCAGCCAAGACTGGGGGGGATTTGAACAGTAC. This translates into CASSQDWGGFEQY. The entire CDR3 protein is CASSQDWGGFEQYF.

With respect to this clone: Gene and germline names: mouse. The read ends 1 residue before the CDR3 terminus; that terminus is restored from the germline J gene. The chain recombines TRBV26 with TRBJ2-1; the match to TRBD1 covers 12 bases. This CDR3 is 14 amino acids long. Trimming at V came to 7 bases and at J to 7 bases, leaving 5 bases not matched to a gene. Germline CDR1 is KGHPV and CDR2 is FQNQEV (reference sequence). CDR3 region: CASTRDRGLAEQFF. The covered CDR3 bases are TGTGCCAGCACCCGGGACAGGGGGCTGGCTGAGCAGTTC.

This clone was detected a few times. Genes and germline come from the mouse. The read terminates 1 residue before the CDR3 end, so the remaining end is supplied by the germline J gene. This chain joins TRBV26 and TRBJ2-7, with D possibly being TRBD2 (5 bases). The V end lost 3 bases, the J end lost 3 bases, and 9 bases lay between the germline ends. This CDR3 has 13 residues. Germline CDR1 KGHPV, CDR2 FQNQEV (reference sequence). The part of the CDR3 DNA that was read is TGTGCCAGCAGTCTTGGTGGGGTCTATGAACAGTAC. This sequence encodes CASSLGGVYEQY. The CDR3 in its entirety is CASSLGGVYEQYF.

This clone appeared a few times. Gene and germline names: mouse. The read halts 1 residue ahead of the CDR3 end, with the missing end drawn from the germline J gene. This sequence joins TRBV26 and TRBJ2-1; tentative D call: TRBD2 (5 bases). The germline V gene encodes CDR1 KGHPV and CDR2 FQNQEV (reference sequence). The V end lost 4 bases, the J end lost 0 bases, and 7 bases lay between the germline ends. The CDR3 sequence is 14 residues long. The chain's CDR3 is CASSPGNNYAEQFF. The covered CDR3 bases are TGTGCCAGCAGTCCTGGGAATAACTATGCTGAGCAGTTC.

About this clone: Gene and germline names: mouse. The read gets to within 1 residue of the CDR3 end, and the germline J gene fills in the rest. The chain carries TRBV3 and TRBJ2-7; possibly TRBD1 for D (5 bases). The length of the CDR3 is 14 residues. The V gene lost 5 bases and the J gene lost 0 bases, with 11 bases spanning the gap. The germline gives CDR1 SNHLY, CDR2 FYNGKV (reference sequence). The part of the CDR3 DNA that was read is TGTGCCAGCAGCCCACGACAGAGCTCCTATGAACAGTAC. It is translated as CASSPRQSSYEQY. The full CDR3 protein is CASSPRQSSYEQYF.

Concerning this clone: Gene names are mouse gene names. The sequenced fragment ends 1 residue before the CDR3 boundary, so the rest is inferred from the germline J gene. This sequence joins TRBV5 and TRBJ2-7, with D tentatively TRBD2 (5 bases). CDR1 and CDR2 (germline): LGHNA, YNLKQL (reference sequence). Trimming cost V 0 bases and J 7 bases, with 10 bases left between them. The CDR3 runs to 13 residues. CDR3 bases read: TGTGCCAGCAGCCAAGATCTGGGAGGGGAACAGTAC. Translation: CASSQDLGGEQY. The full CDR3 protein is CASSQDLGGEQYF.